These 18 T cell receptor beta chains share one sample of origin, sequenced in a study of molecular identifiers for immune sequencing clone quantification. TCRdb reprocessed the PCR reads with MiXCR, giving one entry per CDR3 protein. Here the sample spans about 640,000 distinct CDR3 sequences, less than 20% being singletons. The sample was naive CD8+ T cells from blood, with Jurkat cell RNA spiked in. Subset defined: FACS-sorted CD8+CD4-CCR7+CD45RA+ naive T cells. The receptors come from a human donor in good health. Some libraries in this study had Jurkat cell RNA spiked in.

On this clonotype itself: A much larger clone differs from this one at a single base, so this may be a read error. CDR3 in amino acids: CAGRGAEGYTF. CDR3 DNA: TGTGCCGGCAGAGGAGCCGAAGGCTACACCTTC. The V call is TRBV28, the J call TRBJ1-2; unclear D gene. Germline-derived CDR1 and CDR2 are MDHEN and SYDVKM. The CDR3 is 11 amino acids.

This clonotype was seen ten or more times. The J gene is TRBJ2-3, the V gene TRBV6-2 or TRBV6-3, with D possibly being TRBD2 (6 bases). The CDR3 extends over 16 amino acids. Germline CDR1 and CDR2: MNHEY and SVGEGT. Trimming removed 0 bases at V and 4 bases at J, with 14 bases between. In nucleotides, the CDR3 is TGTGCCAGCAGTTACTCGTTGGACGGGGGTGCAGATACGCAGTATTTT. As protein: CASSYSLDGGADTQYF.

Notes on this clonotype: A read error may be the cause here, since a much bigger clone is one base away. The genes are TRBV28 and TRBJ1-1, with TRBD1 as a possible D gene (6 bases). This CDR3 has 17 residues. Per germline, CDR1 MDHEN and CDR2 SYDVKM. CDR3 nucleotide sequence: TGTGCCAGCGGTTTCTGGCGACTTGGACAGCAGAACACTGAAGCTTTCTTT. Protein: CASGFWRLGQQNTEAFF.

This clonotype has a count of ten or more. Written as DNA, the CDR3 is TGCGCCAGCAGCCAACGCCTAGCGTACCAAGAGACCCAGTACTTC. Amino acid sequence: CASSQRLAYQETQYF. The V and J genes are TRBV4-3 and TRBJ2-5; tentative D call: TRBD2 (6 bases). The CDR3 contains 15 residues. The V end lost 2 bases, the J end lost 0 bases, and 10 bases lay between the germline ends. Germline V gene sequence: CDR1 LGHNA, CDR2 YSLEER.

With respect to this clonotype: A much larger clone is a single base away; this may be a read error. The chain has TRBV4-1 and TRBJ1-5, with D perhaps matching TRBD1 (6 bases). The CDR3 is made up of 16 amino acids. Germline V CDR1 and CDR2: MGHRA, YSYEKL. In DNA, the CDR3 is TGCGCCAGCAGCCCGGAAGGACAGATTAGAAATCAGCCCCGGCATTTT. It translates to CASSPEGQIRNQPRHF.

The chain employs TRBV11-2 and TRBJ1-1; TRBD1 agrees at 8 bases. The CDR3 loop spans 15 amino acids. Germline V gene sequence: CDR1 SGHAT, CDR2 FQNNGV. V lost 5 bases and J lost 6; bases outside the gene matches: 11. The CDR3 is CASSLLRTGSSEAFF. DNA of the CDR3: TGTGCCAGCAGCCTTCTACGGACAGGGTCATCTGAAGCTTTCTTT.

The rearrangement uses TRBV6-6 and TRBJ1-1, with unresolved D. The V gene's germline CDR1 is MNHNY and CDR2 SVGAGI (reference sequence). The CDR3 loop spans 15 amino acids. With 2 bases removed from V and 0 bases from J, the gap between germline ends came to 10 bases. CDR3: CASSYAESMNTEAFF. The CDR3 region has the DNA TGTGCCAGCAGTTACGCCGAGAGCATGAACACTGAAGCTTTCTTT.

This clonotype has ten or more counts. This sequence joins TRBV27 and TRBJ2-5; 7 bases are shared with TRBD2. This CDR3 has 16 residues. The germline V gene has CDR1 MNHEY and CDR2 SMNVEV (reference sequence). V lost 5 bases, J lost 3 bases, and 12 bases stayed unmatched. This chain's CDR3 is CASSGAGEFVEETQYF. As DNA, the CDR3 is TGTGCCAGCAGTGGGGCGGGAGAGTTCGTTGAAGAGACCCAGTACTTC.

In its sample, this clonotype was seen many times. The gene calls are TRBV19 and TRBJ2-3, with TRBD1 as a possible D gene (5 bases). The length of the CDR3 is 12 residues. Germline CDR1 reads LNHDA; CDR2 reads SQIVND (reference sequence). Trimming stripped 9 bases from V and 5 bases from J, with 12 bases between. CDR3 region: CASSPQGDTQYF. The CDR3, as DNA: TGTGCCAGCAGCCCCCAGGGAGATACGCAGTATTTT.

The CDR3 DNA reads TGTGCCAGTAGTATAAGTAGCGGGGGGACCTTGGGAGATACGCAGTATTTT. This gives the protein CASSISSGGTLGDTQYF. V gene TRBV19 combines with J gene TRBJ2-3; 10 nucleotides align to TRBD2. Germline V CDR1 and CDR2: LNHDA, SQIVND (reference sequence). With 2 bases clipped from V and 5 bases from J, the junction kept 10 bases outside the gene matches. CDR3 length: 17 amino acids.

The V gene is TRBV6-5, the J gene TRBJ1-2; TRBD1 aligns across 8 bases. CDR3 length: 13 residues. The V gene's germline CDR1 is MNHEY and CDR2 SVGAGI. Trimming removed 6 bases from V and 4 bases from J; junction bases left unmatched: 4. This chain's CDR3 is CASSETGGYGYTF. The CDR3 DNA follows: TGTGCCAGCAGCGAAACAGGGGGCTATGGCTACACCTTC.

On this clonotype itself: Being one base from a much bigger clone, this may be a read error. The J gene is TRBJ2-5, the V gene TRBV6-1, with a tentative D call TRBD2 (5 bases). CDR3 size: 13 residues. The germline V gene encodes CDR1 MNHNS and CDR2 SASEGT. Written as DNA, the CDR3 is TGTGCCTGCAGTGTCCGGGGAATGGAGACCCAGTACTTC. Its protein product is CACSVRGMETQYF.

V and J are TRBV3-1 and TRBJ2-1, with TRBD2 identical over 7 bases. This CDR3 has 16 residues. Germline lookup yields CDR1 LGHDT and CDR2 YNNKEL (reference sequence). Trimming at V came to 6 bases and at J to 4 bases, leaving 12 bases not matched to a gene. The CDR3 region has the DNA TGTGCCAGCAGTCTAGATTCGGGGGGATCGTACAATGAGCAGTTCTTC. Encoded protein: CASSLDSGGSYNEQFF.

In the case of this clonotype: A single base separates this from a much larger clone, so it may be a read error. The chain is built from TRBV6-6 and TRBJ2-7, with a tentative D call TRBD2 (6 bases). Germline loops: CDR1 MNHNY, CDR2 SVGAGI (reference sequence). The CDR3 spans 13 residues. In nucleotides, the CDR3 is TGTGCCAGCACTGGGACTCTTACCTACGAGCTGTACTTC. This translates into CASTGTLTYELYF.

The chain combines TRBV14 with TRBJ2-1, with D possibly TRBD1 on 5 matching bases. Trimming left V 2 bases short and J 0 bases short, with 11 bases between. The germline CDR1 and CDR2 sequences are SGHDN and FVKESK. CDR3 size: 16 residues. CDR3 DNA: TGTGCCAGCAGCCAATGGACACCTGGCTCCTACAATGAGCAGTTCTTC. Protein sequence: CASSQWTPGSYNEQFF.

The chain has TRBV6-5 and TRBJ2-6; TRBD1 aligns across 8 bases. Germline V gene data show CDR1 as MNHEY and CDR2 as SVGAGI. With 6 bases clipped from V and 2 bases from J, the junction kept 15 bases outside the gene matches. The CDR3 totals 19 residues. The CDR3 here is CASRSPRDRPYTGANVLTF. The CDR3 DNA is TGTGCCAGCAGAAGCCCCCGGGACAGGCCATACACTGGGGCCAACGTCCTGACTTTC.

This clonotype was counted between two and nine times. The rearrangement uses TRBV5-4 and TRBJ2-2, with 11 nucleotides matching TRBD2. J gave up 5 bases and V 4 bases, and 4 bases lay outside the gene matches. The CDR3 length is 15 residues. CDR1 and CDR2 (germline): SGHNT, YYREEE (reference sequence). The CDR3 is CASSPLAGATGELFF. The CDR3 region has the DNA TGTGCCAGCAGCCCACTAGCGGGAGCGACCGGGGAGCTGTTTTTT.

This clonotype has at least ten counts. The V call is TRBV4-2, the J call TRBJ2-7; TRBD2 agrees at 9 bases. The CDR3 consists of 15 residues. The V and J ends lost 4 bases and 4 bases, in that order; junction bases with no gene match: 8. Germline CDR1 is LGHNA and CDR2 is YNFKEQ. Written as DNA, the CDR3 is TGTGCCAGCAGCCCCCGGGTAGCGGGAGTTTACGAGCAGTACTTC. This encodes CASSPRVAGVYEQYF.